This TCR beta chain was documented in a study of T cell repertoires in cytomegalovirus infection. Study background: HLA-B-restricted CMV epitopes that are well studied were used alongside recently identified HLA-C-restricted ones. Shared public TCR beta signatures pointed to both CMV infection and a matching HLA type.

Study outcomes and limitations: The response measured ex vivo was dominated by TCR beta clonotypes (HLA-C-restricted and CMV-specific).

This clonotype was detected a few times. Its antigen is unknown. One end of the junction varies from germline; a read error may be responsible. One entry per CDR3 protein results from TCRdb running MiXCR on the reads. The sample lists roughly 78,000 distinct CDR3 sequences; around 42% were seen once. The CDR3 loop spans 13 amino acids. Per germline, CDR1 SGHNT and CDR2 YYREEE (reference sequence). The V gene is TRBV5-4, the J gene TRBJ2-1; unclear D gene. The TCR was taken from a human donor in good health (CMV status not recorded). Some clones in this sample may be carry-over from other donors' samples. The sample consisted of CD8+ T cells from cultured PBMCs, taken from culture after CMV antigen stimulation. In nucleotides, the CDR3 is TGTGCCAGCAGCTTGGACATGGACCCCCATAGAGTCTTC. Residues: CASSLDMDPHRVF.